The present T cell receptor (beta chain) was sequenced within a study of blood T cell repertoires in COVID-19. At the level of the study: Material from acute and convalescent COVID-19 was sourced from the United States, Italy and Spain. The analysed material was cDNA or gDNA that came from T cells, B-cell-depleted T cells, or PBMCs.

In the study's own analysis: Researchers report that nucleated cell counts were estimated from reference gene primer amplification. The data were produced by immunoSEQ multiplex PCR, yet TCRdb's version contains in-frame clones alone and is incomplete. Clonal size and the V and J genes are those of that table, whereas D and trimming came from the DNA. The table has about 220,000 clones, around four fifths seen once. During active infection, Seattle patients enrolled and were then monitored through disease. Sequenced sample: peripheral blood. The sequence derives from a woman aged 65 to 85 with COVID-19, enrolled during active disease.

For the CDR3, the DNA is TGTGCCAGCAGCCAAGGGACTAGGAACGAGCAGTACTTC. Its protein product is CASSQGTRNEQYF. J is TRBJ2-7 and V is TRBV3-1 (or the pseudogene TRBV3-2); 7 bases match TRBD2. This CDR3 contains 13 residues. The ends lost 1 base at V and 5 bases at J; junction bases unmatched: 2. Per the germline V gene, CDR1 is LGHDT and CDR2 is YNNKEL (reference sequence).